This TCR beta chain appears in the sequencing data of a study of shared clonotypes between healthy human individuals. General observations from the study: Relative to memory subsets, naive subsets generally showed larger estimated richness. Clonotypes which were not shared had lower generation probabilities than clonotypes that all four donors shared.

On this clone itself: Its target is unknown.

The material for each subset, its genomic DNA, was split evenly across several immunoSEQ plates. Assay: immunoSEQ multiplex PCR; the TCRdb copy retains only in-frame clones and omits some. The table lists around 1.5 million clones, 98% of them singletons. The CDR3 has 14 residues. J gave up 3 bases and V 3 bases, and 2 bases lay outside the gene matches. Germline-derived CDR1 and CDR2 are SEHNR and FQNEAQ (reference sequence). The origin of this receptor is a man in his thirties or forties in good health. Material for sequencing was naive CD4+ T cells sorted from blood. The subset: CD45RA+ positively selected. The J gene is TRBJ1-5, the V gene TRBV7-9, with 7 bases that match TRBD1. Here the CDR3 reads CASSLGQFNQPQHF. Here the CDR3 DNA reads TGTGCCAGCAGCTTGGGACAGTTCAATCAGCCCCAGCATTTT.